In this sample, the clone carrying this TCR beta chain turned up many times. The data were obtained in a study of blood T cell repertoires in COVID-19. Study details: The samples span acute and convalescent COVID-19 from the United States, Italy and Spain. The cDNA or gDNA used as material had been derived from T cells, B-cell-depleted T cells, or PBMCs.

CDR3 size: 15 residues. Germline CDR1 is MRHNA and CDR2 is SNTAGT. V lost 8 bases, J lost 4 bases, and 5 bases stayed unmatched. Authors' analysis steps: Reference gene primer amplification gave nucleated cell count estimates. Assay: immunoSEQ multiplex PCR; the TCRdb copy retains only in-frame clones and omits some. That table gives V, J and clone size, and the DNA gave D and trimming. This table holds roughly 250,000 clones, more than 65% found once. The clonotype was recovered from a woman aged 40 to 55 with active or convalescent COVID-19. The gene calls are TRBV6-4 and TRBJ2-2; 12 bases agree with TRBD2. Input material: peripheral blood. The CDR3 nucleotides are TGTGCCAGCGCCCCGACTAGCGGGGGCACCGGGGAGCTGTTTTTT. Translation: CASAPTSGGTGELFF.